The clone carrying this TCR beta chain was detected only a few times. Its matching antigen is unknown. The data belong to a study of spatial heterogeneity in lung cancer. Study in general: Where present, follow-up PBMC were sequenced a median of about two years after resection. Fewer alpha-chain than beta-chain sequences were consistently detected. Study conclusions and caveats: The study found ubiquitous expanded tumor TCRs in blood more at resection than follow-up.

Specified time point: blood at routine non-recurrence follow-up after resection. Material for sequencing was whole RNA from tumor, nontumor lung or frozen PBMC, left unsorted. Individual TCR cDNA molecules each bore their own unique molecular identifier. One entry per CDR3 protein results from TCRdb running MiXCR on the 5' RACE reads. The data contain fewer than 30,000 distinct CDR3 sequences, 6% of them singletons. Sequenced here: PBMCs, sampled at follow-up. The sequence was collected from a male donor with early-stage non-small cell lung cancer.

CDR3 nucleotide sequence: TGTGCCAGTAGTACTGAGTATAGCAATCAGCCCCAGCATTTT. Translating gives CASSTEYSNQPQHF. The chain employs TRBV19 and TRBJ1-5, with no clear D. V lost 4 bases to trimming and J lost 0 bases, with 7 bases between them. The germline V gene has CDR1 LNHDA and CDR2 SQIVND (reference sequence). This CDR3 has 14 residues. The entire variable domain, with the rest obtained from reference TRBV19 and TRBJ1-5, is as follows: DGGITQSPKYLFRKEGQNVTLSCEQNLNHDAMYWYRQDPGQGLRLIYYSQIVNDFQKGDIAEGYSVSREKKESFPLTVTSAQKNPTAFYLCASSTEYSNQPQHFGDGTRLSIL.